This is a list of T cell receptor beta chains from one sample in a study of shared clonotypes between healthy human individuals. The method was immunoSEQ multiplex PCR; TCRdb's version includes in-frame clones alone and lacks a portion of them. The sample lists 450,000 to 700,000 clones; 95% to 96% were seen once. Sequencing was performed on naive CD8+ T cells sorted from blood. The origin of the receptors is a woman in her thirties in good health. Each CDR3 is given without its conserved first and last residue.

j_call: TRBJ2-4; v_call: TRBV11-1; cdr3_aa: ASSLALLAGADIQY
j_call: TRBJ1-2; v_call: TRBV2; cdr3_aa: ASSENRGGEDYGYT
j_call: TRBJ2-7; v_call: TRBV29-1; cdr3_aa: SVPLAGGEQY
j_call: TRBJ2-1; v_call: TRBV19; cdr3_aa: ASSVLAGEYNEQF
j_call: TRBJ2-3; v_call: TRBV6-4; cdr3_aa: ASSDPAGNTDTQY
j_call: TRBJ2-7; v_call: TRBV11-2; cdr3_aa: ASSPGTGGPYEQY
j_call: TRBJ2-7; v_call: TRBV30; cdr3_aa: AWSVGVYYEQY
j_call: TRBJ1-1; v_call: TRBV19; cdr3_aa: ASMTGSIMNTEAF
j_call: TRBJ2-7; v_call: TRBV27; cdr3_aa: ASRPGTPRYEQY
j_call: TRBJ1-1; v_call: TRBV15; cdr3_aa: ATSRVGLFQGRTEAF
j_call: TRBJ2-7; v_call: TRBV9; cdr3_aa: ASSVVGDSYEQY
j_call: TRBJ2-7; v_call: TRBV29-1; cdr3_aa: SGSTTDSYEQY
j_call: TRBJ1-3; v_call: TRBV6-5; cdr3_aa: ASSYSKRGSGNTIY
j_call: TRBJ2-1; v_call: TRBV27; cdr3_aa: ASSLLATNEQF
j_call: TRBJ1-5; v_call: TRBV28; cdr3_aa: ASSFLGQSSHQPQH
j_call: TRBJ1-1; v_call: TRBV5-4; cdr3_aa: ASRPELDDGMNTEAF
j_call: TRBJ1-1; v_call: TRBV11-2; cdr3_aa: ASSPLRRNTEAF
j_call: TRBJ2-7; v_call: TRBV2; cdr3_aa: ASGTSGMPLSAQY
j_call: TRBJ2-7; v_call: TRBV11-2; cdr3_aa: ASSLETESYEQY
j_call: NA; v_call: TRBV7-8; cdr3_aa: ASSLLRASGRTYEQY
j_call: TRBJ2-1; v_call: TRBV14; cdr3_aa: ASSQDGVPSYNEQF
j_call: TRBJ2-2; v_call: TRBV5-1; cdr3_aa: ASRWGPSGTGELF
j_call: TRBJ1-2; v_call: TRBV15; cdr3_aa: ATSSPKVFLGDYGYT
j_call: TRBJ1-2; v_call: TRBV19; cdr3_aa: ASSSSSVYGYT
j_call: TRBJ2-3; v_call: TRBV19; cdr3_aa: ASASGSTDTQY
j_call: TRBJ1-5; v_call: TRBV5-6; cdr3_aa: ASSRDGGLRPQH
j_call: TRBJ2-7; v_call: TRBV7-9; cdr3_aa: ASSHAGRNYEQY
j_call: TRBJ1-3; v_call: TRBV15; cdr3_aa: ATSGLGSGNTIY
j_call: TRBJ2-2; v_call: TRBV9; cdr3_aa: ASSEDRGRDTGELF
j_call: TRBJ1-1; v_call: TRBV28; cdr3_aa: ASTPIDSVGAEAF
j_call: TRBJ2-7; v_call: TRBV28; cdr3_aa: ASSSPIGVGRESSYEQY
j_call: TRBJ1-2; v_call: TRBV6-1; cdr3_aa: ASSDAIWQNYGYT
j_call: TRBJ2-3; v_call: TRBV6-5; cdr3_aa: ASSYASEGMDTQY
j_call: TRBJ2-7; v_call: TRBV5-4; cdr3_aa: ASSFRGTSSYEQY
j_call: TRBJ2-2; v_call: TRBV15; cdr3_aa: ATSKSQGQGRSTGELF
j_call: TRBJ1-1; v_call: TRBV5-4; cdr3_aa: ASSSGLNTEAF
j_call: TRBJ2-5; v_call: TRBV9; cdr3_aa: ASSVDGVVETQY
j_call: TRBJ2-7; v_call: TRBV27; cdr3_aa: ASSFSGSSYEQY
j_call: TRBJ1-1; v_call: TRBV4-1; cdr3_aa: ASSRQVNTEAF
j_call: TRBJ2-5; v_call: TRBV29-1; cdr3_aa: SVEEDRTGETQY
j_call: TRBJ1-5; v_call: TRBV19; cdr3_aa: ASSITGTGDWNQPQH
j_call: TRBJ2-3; v_call: TRBV5-6; cdr3_aa: ASSLVDRSTDTQY
j_call: TRBJ2-5; v_call: TRBV27; cdr3_aa: ASSGPRGTQY
j_call: TRBJ2-3; v_call: TRBV5-8; cdr3_aa: ASNLGTDTDTQY
j_call: TRBJ1-2; v_call: TRBV5-6; cdr3_aa: ASSSDLLYGYT
j_call: TRBJ2-1; v_call: TRBV15; cdr3_aa: ATNSRDSYNEQF
j_call: TRBJ2-1; v_call: TRBV7-9; cdr3_aa: ASSLNLLVEQF
j_call: TRBJ2-7; v_call: TRBV9; cdr3_aa: ASSVDAGSTYEQY
j_call: TRBJ2-3; v_call: TRBV5-1; cdr3_aa: ASSGRDYPDTQY
j_call: TRBJ1-5; v_call: TRBV15; cdr3_aa: ATSRDNPASDNQPQH
j_call: TRBJ1-6; v_call: TRBV4-1; cdr3_aa: ASSQGLGSPLH
j_call: TRBJ2-7; v_call: TRBV21-1; cdr3_aa: ASSKTRQNYEQY
j_call: TRBJ2-2; v_call: TRBV19; cdr3_aa: ASSIDLGLATNTGELF
j_call: TRBJ2-5; v_call: TRBV4-1; cdr3_aa: ASSLRDREVWETQY
j_call: TRBJ2-3; v_call: TRBV5-5; cdr3_aa: ASRPTVRGLDTQY
j_call: TRBJ1-2; v_call: TRBV9; cdr3_aa: ASSAGTLDYGYT
j_call: TRBJ2-5; v_call: TRBV5-4; cdr3_aa: ASNQGREETQY
j_call: TRBJ2-3; v_call: TRBV11-2; cdr3_aa: ASSLTGTSGRYTDTQY
j_call: TRBJ2-5; v_call: TRBV6-6; cdr3_aa: ASSPRGETQY
j_call: TRBJ1-1; v_call: TRBV9; cdr3_aa: ASSPQARDTEAF